This TCR beta chain appears in the sequencing data of a study of T cell repertoires in cytomegalovirus infection. TCRdb passed the reads through MiXCR, listing each CDR3 protein once. The table shows approximately 730,000 distinct CDR3 sequences, with roughly 29% occurring only once. This clonotype appeared a few times. As yet, its antigen is unknown. The receptor comes from a human donor in good health (CMV status not recorded). Some clones in this sample may be carry-over from other donors' samples. The sample in question was cultured CD8+ T cells from PBMCs, obtained from culture after CMV antigen stimulation.

CDR3 sequence reads: CASSVTGGGYTF. DNA of the CDR3: TGTGCCAGCAGCGTGACAGGGGGTGGCTACACCTTC. The V gene is TRBV5-6, the J gene TRBJ1-2, with 9 bases lining up with TRBD1. From germline, CDR1 is SGHDT and CDR2 YYEEEE. The V segment lost 4 bases and the J segment 7 bases; nucleotides outside the gene matches: 2. This CDR3 has 12 amino acids.